These 5 T cell receptor beta chains share one sample of origin, sequenced in a study of T cells in tuberculosis. Profiling relied on immunoSEQ multiplex PCR, and the TCRdb table lists in-frame clones only, not all of them. The repertoire holds about 31,000 clones, with around 96% as singletons. The sequencing input was PBMCs. These receptors were obtained from a donor aged 10 to 29 with latent tuberculosis or without tuberculosis infection.

The rearrangement uses TRBV30 and TRBJ2-5; TRBD1 might be the D (6 bases). The CDR3 runs 14 residues. Germline V gene lookup returns CDR1 GTSNPN and CDR2 SVGIG (reference sequence). V lost 0 bases and J lost 5, with 13 bases in between. The CDR3 sequence: CAWSVVRGYETQYF. DNA for the CDR3: TGTGCCTGGAGTGTAGTCAGGGGTTACGAGACCCAGTACTTC.

The chain has TRBV5-6 and TRBJ2-7; perhaps TRBD1 as D (5 bases). CDR1 and CDR2 from the germline V gene are SGHDT and YYEEEE. The CDR3 totals 14 residues. V lost 3 bases to trimming and J lost 1 base, with 11 bases between them. CDR3: CASSWRRQSYEQYF. CDR3 sequence (DNA): TGTGCCAGCAGCTGGAGACGACAGTCCTACGAGCAGTACTTC. Looking up the rest from reference TRBV5-6 and TRBJ2-7 gives the full variable domain: DAGVTQSPTHLIKTRGQQVTLRCSPKSGHDTVSWYQQALGQGPQFIFQYYEEEERQRGNFPDRFSGHQFPNYSSELNVNALLLGDSALYLCASSWRRQSYEQYFGPGTRLTVT.

The V gene is TRBV4-2, the J gene TRBJ1-1; D is unclear. V dropped 6 bases and J dropped 5 bases, with 13 bases sitting between them. Per germline, CDR1 LGHNA and CDR2 YNFKEQ. The CDR3 covers 13 residues. CDR3 DNA sequence: TGTGCCAGCAGACGAACTCCGGGAACTGAAGCTTTCTTT. Protein: CASRRTPGTEAFF.

J is TRBJ1-4 and V is TRBV10-2; 8 nucleotides line up with TRBD1. The germline CDR1 and CDR2 sequences are WSHSY and SAAADI. V shed 6 bases, J shed 5 bases, and the junction held 11 bases outside the gene matches. The CDR3 length is 16 residues. CDR3 sequence reads: CASRPDRGGLNEKLFF. The DNA for the CDR3 is TGCGCCAGCAGACCTGACAGGGGCGGATTGAATGAAAAACTGTTTTTT.

The gene calls are TRBV6-6 and TRBJ2-7; TRBD1 is a possible D gene (6 bases). The CDR3 loop spans 15 amino acids. Germline-derived CDR1 and CDR2 are MNHNY and SVGAGI (reference sequence). The V end lost 0 bases, the J end lost 4 bases, and 13 bases lay between the germline ends. The CDR3 DNA follows: TGTGCCAGCAGTTACTCGATAGGGGGTTGGTACGAGCAGTACTTC. Protein product: CASSYSIGGWYEQYF.